One sample yielded the 29 T cell receptor beta chains listed below, sequenced in a study of cytomegalovirus exposure and HLA in healthy donors. 60 Vbeta and 13 Jbeta primers were used in PCR. Clones were sequenced by immunoSEQ multiplex PCR, and TCRdb holds only the in-frame ones, with some missing. This sample's table reports about 160,000 clones. The sequencing sample was made of PBMCs. These receptors were taken from a man aged 25 to 45 in good health and CMV-seronegative.

The V and J genes are TRBV11-2 and TRBJ2-3; TRBD1 matches 10 bases. The CDR3 loop spans 12 amino acids. V gave up 0 bases and J gave up 14 bases; unmatched junction bases: 2. Germline V lookup: CDR1 SGHAT, CDR2 FQNNGV. CDR3 in amino acids: CASSLETGGRYF. The DNA for the CDR3 is TGTGCCAGCAGCTTAGAGACAGGGGGCCGGTATTTT.

About this clone: Within the sample, other DNA sequences also encode this same CDR3. This chain joins TRBV11-3 and TRBJ2-7, with D tentatively TRBD1 (5 bases). Germline V gene lookup returns CDR1 SGHNT and CDR2 YENEEA. The CDR3 covers 14 residues. Trimming pared 5 bases from V and 0 bases from J, leaving 11 bases between. CDR3 in amino acids: CASSRQGSSYEQYF. CDR3 nucleotide sequence: TGTGCCAGCAGCCGCCAGGGTTCCTCCTACGAGCAGTACTTC.

This rearrangement joins TRBV27 to TRBJ1-1, with 8 bases identical to TRBD1. The CDR3 is made up of 15 amino acids. Per germline, CDR1 MNHEY and CDR2 SMNVEV (reference sequence). The V segment lost 4 bases and the J segment 3 bases; nucleotides outside the gene matches: 7. The chain's CDR3 is CASSSEAGGYTEAFF. The CDR3 DNA reads TGTGCCAGCAGTTCCGAAGCAGGGGGCTACACTGAAGCTTTCTTT.

This chain joins TRBV28 and TRBJ1-5, with D possibly being TRBD1 (5 bases). The CDR3 has 14 residues. V lost 3 bases to trimming and J lost 5 bases, with 11 bases between them. Per the germline V gene, CDR1 is MDHEN and CDR2 is SYDVKM. The CDR3 spells CASSLGEGYQPQHF. The DNA of the CDR3 is TGTGCCAGCAGTTTGGGGGAGGGCTATCAGCCCCAGCATTTT.

J is TRBJ2-7 and V is TRBV29-1; 9 bases match TRBD1. There are 12 residues in the CDR3. Germline assignment: CDR1 SQVTM and CDR2 ANQGSEA. The J segment lost 4 bases and the V segment lost 4 bases, leaving 2 bases of the junction unmatched. CDR3 protein: CSVGQGDYEQYF. CDR3 DNA sequence: TGCAGCGTTGGACAGGGGGATTACGAGCAGTACTTC.

The V gene is TRBV2, the J gene TRBJ1-4, with D perhaps TRBD1 (5 bases). This CDR3 comprises 14 residues. Germline CDR1 reads SNHLY; CDR2 reads FYNNEI. Trimming cost V 4 bases and J 7 bases, with 13 bases left between them. This chain's CDR3 is CASSGGATGEKLFF. In DNA form, the CDR3 reads TGTGCCAGCAGTGGCGGGGCGACCGGTGAAAAACTGTTTTTT.

V is TRBV7-2 and J is TRBJ2-1, with 7 bases lining up with TRBD2. The CDR3 totals 14 residues. Per germline, CDR1 SGHTA and CDR2 FQGNSA. The junction had 0 bases not matched to a gene; V was cut back by 3 bases and J by 1 base. CDR3 loop: CASSFGGSYNEQFF. CDR3 sequence (DNA): TGTGCCAGCAGCTTCGGGGGGTCCTACAATGAGCAGTTCTTC.

The V call is TRBV21-1, the J call TRBJ1-5. TRBV21-1 has pseudogene status. This CDR3 spans 17 amino acids. The CDR3 loop reads CASRSGGLFDSNQPQHF. The CDR3 nucleotides read TGTGCCAGCAGGTCAGGCGGGCTATTCGATAGCAATCAGCCCCAGCATTTT.

The chain carries TRBV6-5 and TRBJ2-2, with 7 bases aligning to TRBD1. The CDR3 sequence is 14 residues long. The V gene end was trimmed by 10 bases and the J gene end by 4 bases; junction bases not matched to a gene: 9. Germline values: CDR1 MNHEY, CDR2 SVGAGI. CDR3 nucleotides: TGTGCCACCTACGACAGGGCAGTCACCGGGGAGCTGTTTTTT. Its translation is CATYDRAVTGELFF.

V is TRBV9 and J is TRBJ1-4; perhaps TRBD1 as D (5 bases). The CDR3 spans 15 residues. CDR1 SGDLS and CDR2 YYNGEE come from the germline V gene. V dropped 3 bases and J dropped 7 bases, with 16 bases sitting between them. The CDR3 DNA is TGTGCCAGCAGCGGCGGACACCACCGGGTTGAAAAACTGTTTTTT. This sequence encodes CASSGGHHRVEKLFF. The whole variable domain, filled in from reference TRBV9 and TRBJ1-4, reads DSGVTQTPKHLITATGQRVTLRCSPRSGDLSVYWYQQSLDQGLQFLIQYYNGEERAKGNILERFSAQQFPDLHSELNLSSLELGDSALYFCASSGGHHRVEKLFFGSGTQLSVL.

The chain has TRBV6-6 and TRBJ2-1, with 8 bases matching TRBD1. V lost 6 bases to trimming and J lost 7 bases; unmatched junction nucleotides: 14. The CDR3 sequence is 16 residues long. Germline V lookup: CDR1 MNHNY, CDR2 SVGAGI (reference sequence). CDR3 amino acids: CASSTGGTGWVNEQFF. CDR3 in DNA: TGTGCCAGCAGCACCGGAGGGACAGGCTGGGTTAATGAGCAGTTCTTC.

This sequence joins TRBV18 and TRBJ2-5; 9 positions agree with TRBD1. Germline loops: CDR1 KGHSH, CDR2 LQKENI. V was pared by 3 bases and J by 5 bases, with 7 bases of the junction left unmatched. There are 15 residues in the CDR3. The DNA for the CDR3 is TGTGCCAGCTCACCCTACAGGGGGCGCGAGGAGACCCAGTACTTC. This sequence encodes CASSPYRGREETQYF. The full variable domain, its missing parts supplied by reference TRBV18 and TRBJ2-5, is NAGVMQNPRHLVRRRGQEARLRCSPMKGHSHVYWYRQLPEEGLKFMVYLQKENIIDESGMPKERFSAEFPKEGPSILRIQQVVRGDSAAYFCASSPYRGREETQYFGPGTRLLVL.

The DNA of the CDR3 is TGTGCCAGCAGTTACTCGGGCGGACATTCCTACGAGCAGTACTTC. Translation: CASSYSGGHSYEQYF. The rearrangement links TRBV6-5 to TRBJ2-7, with a weak D call TRBD1 (5 bases). The CDR3 has 15 amino acids. Germline lookup yields CDR1 MNHEY and CDR2 SVGAGI. Trimming removed 0 bases at V and 1 base at J, with 10 bases between.

The chain employs TRBV5-1 and TRBJ1-4; TRBD1 matches at 8 bases. J gave up 7 bases and V 4 bases, and 6 bases lay outside the gene matches. From germline, CDR1 is SGHRS and CDR2 YFSETQ. The CDR3 totals 14 residues. CDR3 in DNA: TGCGCCAGCAGCCCGACAGGGGATGGTGAAAAACTGTTTTTT. Amino acid sequence: CASSPTGDGEKLFF.

The chain employs TRBV15 and TRBJ2-7; no clear D gene. V lost 0 bases and J lost 3, with 6 bases in between. The CDR3 runs 13 residues. The germline V gene has CDR1 LNHNV and CDR2 YYDKDF (reference sequence). The DNA for the CDR3 is TGTGCCACCAGCAGAGATCGGGTCTACGAGCAGTACTTC. It is translated as CATSRDRVYEQYF.

V usage is TRBV7-6 and J usage is TRBJ2-2; 8 bases map to TRBD2. The CDR3 length is 16 residues. V was pared by 5 bases and J by 2 bases, with 7 bases of the junction left unmatched. The germline V gene encodes CDR1 SGHVS and CDR2 FNYEAQ. CDR3 sequence (DNA): TGTGCCAGCAGCAGATCTAGCGGGTCTAACACCGGGGAGCTGTTTTTT. It yields the protein CASSRSSGSNTGELFF.

The chain links TRBV28 to TRBJ2-1; D unresolved. Trimming removed 3 bases from V and 2 bases from J, with 11 bases in between. Germline V gene data show CDR1 as MDHEN and CDR2 as SYDVKM. The CDR3 runs 15 residues. CDR3 protein: CASSFTMGTYNEQFF. The CDR3 coding sequence is TGTGCCAGCAGTTTCACGATGGGCACCTACAATGAGCAGTTCTTC.

The chain uses TRBV19 and TRBJ2-3; TRBD2 matches at 9 bases. Germline lookup yields CDR1 LNHDA and CDR2 SQIVND (reference sequence). With V trimmed by 4 bases and J by 4 bases, 9 bases remained unmatched. This CDR3 has 16 residues. CDR3 DNA: TGTGCCAGTAGTAAGGGTAGCGGGAGTGGGGCAGATACGCAGTATTTT. Amino acid sequence: CASSKGSGSGADTQYF. Variable domain in full (rest from reference TRBV19 and TRBJ2-3): DGGITQSPKYLFRKEGQNVTLSCEQNLNHDAMYWYRQDPGQGLRLIYYSQIVNDFQKGDIAEGYSVSREKKESFPLTVTSAQKNPTAFYLCASSKGSGSGADTQYFGPGTRLTVL.

This chain joins TRBV15 and TRBJ2-6; D is undetermined. The CDR3 runs to 16 residues. Between the trimmed V and J ends, which lost 0 bases and 1 base, there was a span of 7 bases. Germline loops: CDR1 LNHNV, CDR2 YYDKDF (reference sequence). The CDR3 loop reads CATSRDPQSGANVLTF. DNA for the CDR3: TGTGCCACCAGCAGAGATCCCCAATCTGGGGCCAACGTCCTGACTTTC.

This sequence joins TRBV6-6 and TRBJ1-2, with D perhaps matching TRBD1 (6 bases). CDR3 length: 13 residues. Germline assignment: CDR1 MNHNY and CDR2 SVGAGI (reference sequence). The germline V and J ends were trimmed by 6 bases and 1 base, with 9 bases remaining between them. CDR3 residues: CASSQDSNYGYTF. The CDR3, as DNA: TGTGCCAGCAGCCAGGACAGTAACTATGGCTACACCTTC.

The gene calls are TRBV5-1 and TRBJ2-1; 14 bases fit TRBD2. CDR3 length equals 15 residues. The germline V gene encodes CDR1 SGHRS and CDR2 YFSETQ. With V trimmed by 3 bases and J by 10 bases, 6 bases remained unmatched. The CDR3 sequence is CASSSGLAGAGEQFF. The CDR3 nucleotides are TGCGCCAGCAGCTCGGGACTAGCGGGAGCGGGAGAGCAGTTCTTC. Full variable domain (outside the CDR3, taken from reference TRBV5-1 and TRBJ2-1): KAGVTQTPRYLIKTRGQQVTLSCSPISGHRSVSWYQQTPGQGLQFLFEYFSETQRNKGNFPGRFSGRQFSNSRSEMNVSTLELGDSALYLCASSSGLAGAGEQFFGPGTRLTVL.

This chain connects TRBV29-1 to TRBJ2-3; the D is unclear. Germline V lookup: CDR1 SQVTM, CDR2 ANQGSEA. The CDR3 is 11 residues long. The ends were cut back, 3 bases at V and 4 bases at J, with 5 bases in the middle. For the CDR3, the DNA is TGCAGCGTTGATGCGGCAGATACGCAGTATTTT. Translating it yields CSVDAADTQYF.

The V gene is TRBV10-2, the J gene TRBJ2-3; 12 positions agree with TRBD2. Looked up from germline, CDR1 is WSHSY and CDR2 is SAAADI. Losses at the gene ends were 5 bases for V and 5 bases for J; bases not matched to a gene: 8. The CDR3 sequence is 16 residues long. This chain's CDR3 is CASSWTSGASGDTQYF. In nucleotides, the CDR3 is TGCGCCAGCAGTTGGACTAGCGGGGCGTCGGGAGATACGCAGTATTTT.

Note on this clone: The same CDR3 arises from other DNA sequences in this sample as well. The V gene is TRBV4-2, the J gene TRBJ1-1; D is unclear. V lost 0 bases and J 1 base, leaving 18 bases between the germline ends. The germline V gene encodes CDR1 LGHNA and CDR2 YNFKEQ. The CDR3 runs 18 residues. This chain's CDR3 is CASSQDFVRYSWNTEAFF. The CDR3 coding sequence is TGTGCCAGCAGCCAAGATTTTGTCCGGTATTCATGGAACACTGAAGCTTTCTTT.

This chain links TRBV5-1 with TRBJ1-5; possibly TRBD1 for D (5 bases). CDR3 length: 17 amino acids. V was shortened by 0 bases and J by 0 bases, with 13 bases between the two germline ends. CDR1 is SGHRS, CDR2 YFSETQ, per germline. This CDR3 is CASSLGFGANSNQPQHF. The CDR3 bases are TGCGCCAGCAGCTTGGGTTTTGGGGCGAATAGCAATCAGCCCCAGCATTTT.

This chain uses TRBV5-4 with TRBJ2-7; 7 bases align to TRBD1. CDR1 SGHNT and CDR2 YYREEE come from the germline V gene (reference sequence). After removal of 0 bases from V and 1 base from J, the junction contained 4 bases not matched to a gene. The CDR3 totals 15 residues. This chain's CDR3 is CASSLAGTASYEQYF. The CDR3 DNA reads TGTGCCAGCAGCTTGGCCGGGACAGCGTCCTACGAGCAGTACTTC.

The chain links TRBV7-2 to TRBJ1-2; 8 nucleotides agree with TRBD1. Germline V gene sequence: CDR1 SGHTA, CDR2 FQGNSA. CDR3 length: 15 residues. V gave up 0 bases and J gave up 8 bases; unmatched junction bases: 8. CDR3 protein: CASSLAQGALDGYTF. The CDR3 coding sequence is TGTGCCAGCAGCTTAGCGCAGGGGGCCTTGGACGGCTACACCTTC.

The chain uses TRBV6-5 and TRBJ2-3, with D tentatively TRBD2 (5 bases). Germline V CDR1 and CDR2: MNHEY, SVGAGI. The V gene lost 2 bases and the J gene lost 7 bases, with 13 bases spanning the gap. The CDR3 length is 14 residues. CDR3 DNA: TGTGCCAGCAGTTACAGACTATTGCCCCATACGCAGTATTTT. Translation: CASSYRLLPHTQYF.

Here the CDR3 reads CASSVPGTGDEQYF. In DNA form, the CDR3 reads TGTGCCAGCAGCGTACCCGGGACAGGGGACGAGCAGTACTTC. The chain employs TRBV7-6 and TRBJ2-7; 10 bases are shared with TRBD1. With V trimmed by 5 bases and J by 5 bases, 6 bases remained unmatched. The germline gives CDR1 SGHVS, CDR2 FNYEAQ. The CDR3 is 14 amino acids.